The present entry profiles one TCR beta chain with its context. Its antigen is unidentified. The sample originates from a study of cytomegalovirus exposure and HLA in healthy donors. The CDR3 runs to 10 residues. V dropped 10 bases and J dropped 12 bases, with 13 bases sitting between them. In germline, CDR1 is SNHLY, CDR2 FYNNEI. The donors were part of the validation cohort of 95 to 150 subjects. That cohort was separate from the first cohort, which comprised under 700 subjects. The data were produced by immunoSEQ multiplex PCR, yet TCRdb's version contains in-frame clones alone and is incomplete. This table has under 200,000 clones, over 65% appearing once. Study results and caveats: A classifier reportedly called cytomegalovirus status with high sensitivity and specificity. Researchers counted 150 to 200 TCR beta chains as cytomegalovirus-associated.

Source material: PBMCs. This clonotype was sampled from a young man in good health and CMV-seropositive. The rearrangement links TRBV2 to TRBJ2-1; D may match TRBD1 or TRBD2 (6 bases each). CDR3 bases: TGTGCCACCAGGGGACTCACGCAGTTCTTC. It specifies CATRGLTQFF.